These 10 T cell receptor beta chains originate from one sample sequenced in a study of blood T cell repertoires in COVID-19. The data were produced by immunoSEQ multiplex PCR, yet TCRdb's version contains in-frame clones alone and is incomplete. The profile shows around 180,000 clones, approximately 85% of them singletons. The sequenced material came from peripheral blood. These receptors were collected from a woman over 75 with acute or convalescent COVID-19.

Comments on this clone: This may stem from a read error, because a much larger clone lies one nucleotide away. This chain connects TRBV28 to TRBJ1-2; 9 bases map to TRBD1. The J segment lost 4 bases and the V segment lost 6 bases, leaving 3 bases of the junction unmatched. The length of the CDR3 is 13 residues. CDR1 MDHEN and CDR2 SYDVKM come from the germline V gene. CDR3 bases: TGTGCCAGCAGCCCGGACAGGGGCTATGGCTACACCTTC. Translation: CASSPDRGYGYTF.

This chain links TRBV5-4 with TRBJ1-4, with D unresolved. This CDR3 has 14 residues. V was pared by 4 bases and J by 8 bases, with 15 bases between. Germline assignment: CDR1 SGHNT and CDR2 YYREEE (reference sequence). DNA of the CDR3: TGTGCCAGCAGCCCGCCTAATGCCCCCGAAAAACTGTTTTTT. Its protein is CASSPPNAPEKLFF.

The CDR3 protein is CASSVGGGRTSYEQYF. The CDR3 coding sequence is TGTGCCAGCAGCGTAGGAGGCGGGAGGACCTCCTACGAGCAGTACTTC. The genes are TRBV9 and TRBJ2-7; 8 bases agree with TRBD2. The CDR3 is made up of 16 amino acids. Germline V lookup: CDR1 SGDLS, CDR2 YYNGEE. Trimming cost V 0 bases and J 0 bases; bases outside gene matches: 5.

This clone was seen ten or more times. The chain couples TRBV3-1 (or the pseudogene TRBV3-2) to TRBJ2-3, with a weak D call TRBD2 (6 bases). CDR1 is LGHDT and CDR2 is YNNKEL in the germline V gene (reference sequence). The germline V and J ends were trimmed by 6 bases and 0 bases, with 10 bases remaining between them. The CDR3 totals 14 residues. The CDR3 sequence: CASRTGTSTDTQYF. CDR3 nucleotide sequence: TGTGCCAGCAGAACCGGGACTAGCACAGATACGCAGTATTTT.

V and J are TRBV4-2 and TRBJ2-3; TRBD2 matches 9 bases. With V trimmed by 0 bases and J by 4 bases, 11 bases remained unmatched. This CDR3 has 18 amino acids. Per germline, CDR1 LGHNA and CDR2 YNFKEQ. The CDR3 DNA sequence: TGTGCCAGCAGCCAAGATAGGAAGACTAGCGGAGGGTCAGATACGCAGTATTTT. Translated: CASSQDRKTSGGSDTQYF.

V gene TRBV9 combines with J gene TRBJ2-2, with a weak D call TRBD1 (5 bases). Germline CDR1 and CDR2: SGDLS and YYNGEE. V gave up 3 bases and J gave up 7 bases, with 10 bases separating them. CDR3 length: 13 residues. CDR3 sequence: CASSAQGHGELFF. CDR3 DNA sequence: TGTGCCAGCAGCGCCCAGGGTCACGGGGAGCTGTTTTTT.

Concerning this clone: The same CDR3 is also encoded by other DNA sequences in this sample. This chain links TRBV7-2 with TRBJ2-5; D perhaps matches TRBD1 (6 bases). The germline V gene has CDR1 SGHTA and CDR2 FQGNSA. V shed 4 bases and J shed 2 bases, with 11 bases lying between them. The CDR3 loop spans 14 amino acids. For the CDR3, the DNA is TGTGCCAGCAGCTCGACAGGAGTTCAAGAGACCCAGTACTTC. Encoded protein: CASSSTGVQETQYF. The full variable domain, in which reference TRBV7-2 and TRBJ2-5 provide the parts outside the CDR3, is GAGVSQSPSNKVTEKGKDVELRCDPISGHTALYWYRQSLGQGLEFLIYFQGNSAPDKSGLPSDRFSAERTGGSVSTLTIQRTQQEDSAVYLCASSSTGVQETQYFGPGTRLLVL.

V and J are TRBV18 and TRBJ1-2; D not resolved. The V gene's germline CDR1 is KGHSH and CDR2 LQKENI. Trimming cost V 1 base and J 5 bases, with 11 bases left between them. The CDR3 loop spans 14 amino acids. Here the CDR3 DNA reads TGTGCCAGCTCACCACTCGCCGGACTATATGGCTACACCTTC. Amino acid sequence: CASSPLAGLYGYTF.

J is TRBJ2-5 and V is TRBV10-3, with 7 bases that match TRBD1. The CDR3 length is 15 residues. V was pared by 0 bases and J by 5 bases, with 6 bases of the junction left unmatched. Germline V gene sequence: CDR1 ENHRY, CDR2 SYGVKD. This CDR3 is CAISESDRVGETQYF. The DNA for the CDR3 is TGTGCCATCAGTGAGTCTGACAGGGTCGGCGAGACCCAGTACTTC.

This clone occurred a few times. The gene calls are TRBV6-6 and TRBJ1-2; tentatively, D is TRBD1 (5 bases). Trimming left V 0 bases short and J 6 bases short, with 14 bases between. CDR1 MNHNY and CDR2 SVGAGI come from the germline V gene (reference sequence). The length of the CDR3 is 15 residues. The CDR3 loop reads CASSYSSGGLDGYTF. As DNA, the CDR3 is TGTGCCAGCAGTTACTCGAGTGGGGGGTTAGATGGCTACACCTTC.